This TCR beta chain derives from a study of blood T cell repertoires in COVID-19. At the level of the study: Italy, Spain and the United States were the sources of the convalescent and acute COVID-19 samples. Sources were T cells, B-cell-depleted T cells, or PBMCs; the material itself was cDNA or gDNA.

Under the authors' procedure: Reference gene primers were amplified, and this amplification served to estimate nucleated cell counts. The table came from immunoSEQ multiplex PCR; TCRdb's copy has only in-frame clones and leaves some out. For V, J and clone size, that table is used; D and trimming come from the DNA. The table has about 380,000 clones, about 85% seen once. CDR3 length: 14 residues. Germline assignment: CDR1 SEHNR and CDR2 FQNEAQ (reference sequence). Trimming took 2 bases from V and 0 from J, leaving 6 bases between them. This sequence was found in a woman aged 18-30 years with acute or convalescent COVID-19. The chain joins TRBV7-9 to TRBJ2-3; D perhaps matches TRBD1 (6 bases). The specimen was peripheral blood. CDR3 in DNA: TGTGCCAGCAGCTTAACAGGGAGCACAGATACGCAGTATTTT. Residues: CASSLTGSTDTQYF.